The present T cell receptor beta chain was sequenced within a study of cytotoxic CD8 clonotypes in ibrutinib-treated CLL. Study as a whole: Specimens for response were gathered following a median around eleven months of therapy, spanning 6 to 36. A mean of around 270,000 productive templates and about 88,000 productive rearrangements was obtained per sample. Study-wide results and limits: Ibrutinib response saw clonality rise, and progression saw it return toward baseline.

Regarding this clone: The antigen is undetermined.

Sequencing was designed to attain a depth spanning 1 in 200,000 to 1 in 1 million T cells. Here immunoSEQ multiplex PCR was the method, and the copy in TCRdb shows in-frame clones only, minus some. There are tens of thousands of clones in the sample; 56% occur only once, and over 20% lies in the top ten. The V end was cut by 7 bases, the J end by 1 base, with 13 bases between. CDR1 is MNHEY and CDR2 is SVGAGI in the germline V gene. The CDR3 has 14 residues. This specimen was PBMCs, taken after 24 months of ibrutinib treatment. The receptor's source is a human donor with chronic lymphocytic leukemia. V gene TRBV6-5 combines with J gene TRBJ1-1, with D possibly being TRBD1 (6 bases). In nucleotides, the CDR3 is TGTGCCAGCACAGATGGGGGGCCGAACACTGAAGCTTTCTTT. It specifies CASTDGGPNTEAFF.